These 7 T cell receptor beta chains share one sample of origin, sequenced in a study of blood T cell repertoires in COVID-19. Assay: immunoSEQ multiplex PCR; the TCRdb copy retains only in-frame clones and omits some. This table has about 260,000 clones, roughly 88% appearing once. The specimen was peripheral blood. The receptors were gathered from a human donor in a cohort sampled during active COVID-19.

This clone showed up just a few times. This chain links TRBV6-6 with TRBJ1-5, with 8 positions matching TRBD1. V lost 2 bases to trimming and J lost 11 bases; unmatched junction nucleotides: 11. This CDR3 has 15 residues. Looked up from germline, CDR1 is MNHNY and CDR2 is SVGAGI (reference sequence). In DNA form, the CDR3 reads TGTGCCAGCAGTTACAGAACAGGGGGGTCTCTCTCCCAGCATTTT. This gives the protein CASSYRTGGSLSQHF.

The gene calls are TRBV9 and TRBJ2-3; 9 positions agree with TRBD1. CDR3 length equals 15 residues. Germline trimming cut 4 bases from V and 3 bases from J; bases unmatched to any gene: 6. Germline V CDR1 and CDR2: SGDLS, YYNGEE. CDR3 in DNA: TGTGCCAGCAGCCTCCGGACAGGGGAAACAGATACGCAGTATTTT. Translation gives CASSLRTGETDTQYF.

This clone was counted a single time. This CDR3 reads CASSLRQAGGPGGANVLTF. DNA of the CDR3: TGTGCCAGCAGCCTCCGACAGGCGGGGGGGCCGGGAGGGGCCAACGTCCTGACTTTC. V gene TRBV3-1 (or the pseudogene TRBV3-2) combines with J gene TRBJ2-6; 9 bases map to TRBD2. Trimming at V came to 4 bases and at J to 4 bases, leaving 14 bases not matched to a gene. Germline V CDR1 and CDR2: LGHDT, YNNKEL (reference sequence). The CDR3 is made up of 19 amino acids.

The chain has TRBV13 and TRBJ2-7; D is ambiguous. The V and J ends lost 1 base and 2 bases respectively, with 12 bases between them. CDR3 length: 15 residues. CDR1 PRHDT and CDR2 FYEKMQ come from the germline V gene (reference sequence). The CDR3 bases are TGTGCCAGCAGCTTAGCCGGAGACCTAGCCTACGAGCAGTACTTC. Protein sequence: CASSLAGDLAYEQYF. Filled out from reference TRBV13 and TRBJ2-7, the complete variable domain reads AAGVIQSPRHLIKEKRETATLKCYPIPRHDTVYWYQQGPGQDPQFLISFYEKMQSDKGSIPDRFSAQQFSDYHSELNMSSLELGDSALYFCASSLAGDLAYEQYFGPGTRLTVT.

CDR3 DNA sequence: TGTGCCAGCAGCTTAGGTCAGGGGGCAGGTAGCAATGGCTACACCTTC. This gives the protein CASSLGQGAGSNGYTF. This chain links TRBV7-9 with TRBJ1-2, with 8 bases identical to TRBD1. The CDR3 totals 16 residues. V was clipped by 1 base and J by 6 bases; unmatched bases: 10. Germline values: CDR1 SEHNR, CDR2 FQNEAQ (reference sequence).

V and J are TRBV9 and TRBJ1-2; D is possibly TRBD1 (6 bases). Germline loops: CDR1 SGDLS, CDR2 YYNGEE. Trimming shortened V by 3 bases and J by 6 bases, and 18 bases separated the two germline ends. CDR3 length equals 15 residues. The CDR3 DNA is TGTGCCAGCAGCGCCTCCTCACAGGGTGCGGATGGCTACACCTTC. This encodes CASSASSQGADGYTF.

The chain has TRBV11-2 and TRBJ2-7; 9 bases agree with TRBD2. The CDR3 runs to 18 residues. Per germline, CDR1 SGHAT and CDR2 FQNNGV. Trimming at V came to 1 base and at J to 2 bases, leaving 12 bases not matched to a gene. Written as DNA, the CDR3 is TGTGCCAGCAGCTTAGGTTGGGTAGCGGGGGTTCGAACCTACGAGCAGTACTTC. Amino acid sequence: CASSLGWVAGVRTYEQYF. The variable domain in full, completed from reference TRBV11-2 and TRBJ2-7, reads EAGVAQSPRYKIIEKRQSVAFWCNPISGHATLYWYQQILGQGPKLLIQFQNNGVVDDSQLPKDRFSAERLKGVDSTLKIQPAKLEDSAVYLCASSLGWVAGVRTYEQYFGPGTRLTVT.